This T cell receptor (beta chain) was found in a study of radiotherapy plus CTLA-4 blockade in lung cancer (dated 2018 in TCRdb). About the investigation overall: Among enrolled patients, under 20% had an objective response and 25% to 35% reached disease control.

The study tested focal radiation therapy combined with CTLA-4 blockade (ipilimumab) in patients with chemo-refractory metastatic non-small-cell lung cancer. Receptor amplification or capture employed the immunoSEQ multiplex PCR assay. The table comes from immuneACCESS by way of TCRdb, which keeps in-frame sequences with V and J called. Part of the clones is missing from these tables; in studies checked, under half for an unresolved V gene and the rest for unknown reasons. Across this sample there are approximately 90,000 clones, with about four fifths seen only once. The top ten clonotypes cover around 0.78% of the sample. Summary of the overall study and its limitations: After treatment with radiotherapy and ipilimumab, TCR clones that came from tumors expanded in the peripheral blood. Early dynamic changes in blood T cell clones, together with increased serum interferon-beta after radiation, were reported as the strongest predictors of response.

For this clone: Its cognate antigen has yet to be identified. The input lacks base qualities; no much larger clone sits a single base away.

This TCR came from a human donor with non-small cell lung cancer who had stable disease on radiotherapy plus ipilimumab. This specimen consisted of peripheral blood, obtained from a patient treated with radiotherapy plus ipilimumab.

This receptor has the CDR3 CASTFGKAGELFF. In nucleotides, the sequence is TGTGCCAGCACTTTTGGGAAGGCCGGGGAGCTGTTTTTT. The chain is assembled from TRBV28 and TRBJ2-2; a confident D gene designation cannot be given. V and J lose 7 bases and 6 bases, and a span of 12 bases separates them. Spanning cysteine to phenylalanine, the CDR3 consists of 13 amino acids. The sequence is cut down to CDR3 DNA, 39 bases in frame from base 1. Looking up the germline V gene yields CDR1 MDHEN and CDR2 SYDVKM.